This T cell receptor (beta chain) was captured in a study of cytomegalovirus exposure and HLA in healthy donors. Donors sampled were nominally healthy, though unrecorded immune exposures were likely. As regards this clone: The antigen is unknown.

PCR used 60 Vbeta primers and 13 Jbeta primers. Clones were sequenced by immunoSEQ multiplex PCR, and TCRdb holds only the in-frame ones, with some missing. Of over 90,000 clones in the sample, about 74% were seen once. Overall study results and limits: One variant, a missense change in DCLRE1C, was linked in a later analysis to TCR beta V- and J-gene trimming.

Germline lookup yields CDR1 SGDLS and CDR2 YYNGEE. The CDR3 covers 16 residues. Trimming took 6 bases from V and 7 from J; bases not matched to a gene: 15. The chain couples TRBV9 to TRBJ2-1, with TRBD1 identical over 8 bases. The material sequenced was PBMCs. The clonotype originates from a male donor in good health and CMV-seropositive. CDR3 sequence (DNA): TGTGCCAGCACCCAGCAGGACAGGGAAGGTTTTAATGAGCAGTTCTTC. Its translation: CASTQQDREGFNEQFF.